The T cell receptor beta chain described here comes from a study of cytomegalovirus exposure and HLA in healthy donors. Whole-study context: Clustering assigned 81% of the roughly 370 genotyped donors to the Caucasian-associated ancestry cluster. Overall study results and limits: A link between a missense DCLRE1C variant and TCR beta V- and J-gene trimming emerged from a later analysis. The authors confirmed in vitro that a few CMV-associated chains were specific for CMV antigens.

Use of 60 Vbeta and 13 Jbeta primers characterized the PCR. Clones were read by immunoSEQ multiplex PCR, and TCRdb kept only the in-frame ones, dropping some. This sample has fewer than 120,000 clones, with 79% found just once. Points on this clone: Its target is unknown.

The TCR sequence derives from a man aged 30 to 39 in good health and CMV-seropositive. Sequenced material: PBMCs.

CDR3 sequence (DNA): TGTGCCAGCAGTGCCCCGGACAGGGGAGCCTACGAGCAGTACTTC. Translating gives CASSAPDRGAYEQYF. The chain recombines TRBV6-4 with TRBJ2-7, with 9 bases aligning to TRBD1. CDR1 and CDR2 (germline): MRHNA, SNTAGT. CDR3 length: 15 residues. J gave up 2 bases and V 4 bases, and 6 bases lay outside the gene matches.